The 5 T cell receptor beta chains in this list originate from one sample, sequenced in a study of spatial heterogeneity in lung cancer. The time point was: sample taken at primary tumor resection. Study results and limitations: Mutation counts in tumors were tracked by counts of expanded intratumoral alpha and beta TCRs.

TCRdb independently ran MiXCR on the 5' RACE reads; one entry per CDR3 protein. The sample carries about 10,000 distinct CDR3 sequences, 12% recorded once. What these receptors recognize is not known. The starting material was lung tumor tissue, obtained at surgery. Receptors were obtained from a male donor with early-stage non-small cell lung cancer.

In this sample, this clonotype turned up many times. For a library built for alpha chains, this beta chain is a stray read; little rests on its size. This sequence joins TRBV10-2 and TRBJ1-5; TRBD1 is a possible D gene (5 bases). V lost 2 bases and J lost 5, with 16 bases in between. Germline CDR1 WSHSY, CDR2 SAAADI. CDR3 length: 16 amino acids. In DNA, the CDR3 is TGCGCCAGCAGTGAGACGCCAGGGCACCCCTATCAGCCCCAGCATTTT. Encoded protein: CASSETPGHPYQPQHF.

This clonotype occurred many times. Being off target in a library aimed at alpha chains, this beta chain has a size of little meaning. J is TRBJ2-1 and V is TRBV20-1; 9 bases map to TRBD2. This CDR3 has 16 amino acids. V lost 0 bases, J lost 11 bases, and 14 bases stayed unmatched. The germline CDR1 and CDR2 sequences are DFQATT and SNEGSKA (reference sequence). In DNA, the CDR3 is TGCAGTGCTAGAGACAATGCCGGGACTAGCTTGTATAAGCAGTTCTTC. Translating gives CSARDNAGTSLYKQFF.

This clonotype came up once. Found in a library prepared for alpha chains, this beta chain is an off-target read, and its abundance has little meaning. This sequence joins TRBV12-3 or TRBV12-4 and TRBJ2-1; D remains unclear. The CDR3 spans 14 residues. Deletions cut 7 bases from V and 4 bases from J, with 14 bases between. CDR3 sequence (DNA): TGTGCCAGCACCTTTGGGTACAGATACAATGAGCAGTTCTTC. Protein sequence: CASTFGYRYNEQFF.

This clonotype was counted ten times or more. Within a library made for alpha chains, this beta chain is off target, and its count is uninformative. The chain joins TRBV6-6 to TRBJ2-5, with unresolved D. This CDR3 has 14 residues. V lost 2 bases to trimming and J lost 5 bases, with 12 bases between them. Germline V gene sequence: CDR1 MNHNY, CDR2 SVGAGI (reference sequence). CDR3 amino acids: CASSYGQSQETQYF. CDR3 bases: TGTGCCAGCAGTTACGGGCAGAGTCAGGAGACCCAGTACTTC.

A remark on this clonotype: The library was built for alpha chains, so this beta chain is an off-target read and its size means little. J is TRBJ2-7 and V is TRBV3-1; the D is unclear. The germline CDR1 and CDR2 sequences are LGHDT and YNNKEL (reference sequence). The CDR3 is made up of 14 amino acids. V dropped 1 base and J dropped 4 bases, with 11 bases sitting between them. The CDR3 DNA follows: TGTGCCAGCAGCCAAGGGCCCGCAGGTTACGAGCAGTACTTC. This codes for CASSQGPAGYEQYF.